The rows below give T cell receptor beta chains drawn from one sample of a study of TIL therapy for anti-PD-1-resistant metastatic lung cancer. The table came from immunoSEQ multiplex PCR; TCRdb's copy has only in-frame clones and leaves some out. The sample lists 50,000 to 60,000 clones; 70% to 85% were seen once. This sample comprised tumor tissue, obtained at baseline. The receptors originated from a person aged 30 to 80 with non-small cell lung cancer. Both conserved end residues are trimmed from each CDR3. Each record gives: J gene, D gene, V gene, CDR3 protein. The D gene is left open where the match is weak.

TRBJ2-7 NA TRBV5-1 ASSGDTVSSYEQY
TRBJ1-1 NA TRBV11-2 ASSLGSGRDTEAF
TRBJ1-4 NA TRBV7-9 ASSFGGGEKLF
TRBJ2-3 NA TRBV28 ASSGSVRLGTQY
TRBJ2-3 TRBD1 TRBV10-3 ATRTGQGLTSTDTQY
TRBJ2-3 TRBD1 TRBV7-9 ASSPRTGNTDTQY
TRBJ2-6 NA TRBV7-8 ASSLVLGAAGANVLT
TRBJ2-3 NA TRBV5-4 ASSVGSRTDTQY
TRBJ1-1 NA TRBV5-1 ASSLKGGGVMNTEAF
TRBJ2-2 NA TRBV5-4 ASSAGTPRSGGELF
TRBJ2-7 NA TRBV28 ASSFGSYEQY
TRBJ2-5 NA TRBV4-2 ASSQVGTQY